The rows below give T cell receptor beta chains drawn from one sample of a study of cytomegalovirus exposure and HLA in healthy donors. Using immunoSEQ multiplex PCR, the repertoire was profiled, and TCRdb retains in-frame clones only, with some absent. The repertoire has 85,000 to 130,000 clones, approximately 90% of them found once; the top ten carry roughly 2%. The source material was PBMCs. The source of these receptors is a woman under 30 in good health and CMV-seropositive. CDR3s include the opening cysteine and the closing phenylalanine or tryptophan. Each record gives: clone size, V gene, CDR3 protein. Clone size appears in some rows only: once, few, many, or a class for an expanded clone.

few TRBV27 CASSPLQGGYGYTF
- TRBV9 CASSGRGTSGGSSYNEQFF
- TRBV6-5 CASKPGQGIYEQYF
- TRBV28 CASSLIGTGSYGYTF
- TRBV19 CASNRQGRENEKLFF
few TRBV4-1 CASSQDGISGGYTF
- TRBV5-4 CASSPSTGDFDEQFF
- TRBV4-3 CASSPGRAGASVTLHF
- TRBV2 CAGTGTRRETQYF
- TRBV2 CASSEEAGRALGNTIYF
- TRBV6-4 CASRLTGGPGELFF
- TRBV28 CASSFWQALSSYNSPLHF
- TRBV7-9 CASSQSHNSPLHF
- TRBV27 CASSSLAEGGDTQYF
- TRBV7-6 CASSLGQSSYNSPLHF
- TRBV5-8 CASSLVGQTHEQYF
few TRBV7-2 CASSLAGAGMNTEAFF
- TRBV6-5 CASSYGSQETQYF
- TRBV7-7 CASSPSGTGRADTQYF
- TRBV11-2 CASSLLTGPGEKLFF
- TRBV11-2 CASSLLAGGGTDTQYF
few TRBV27 CASSLSTGVIHNSPLHF
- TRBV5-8 CASSSRVFDETQYF
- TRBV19 CASSMPGESSYNEQFF
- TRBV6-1 CASSEGTGPGGTQYF
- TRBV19 CASSILTGNTEAFF
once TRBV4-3 CASSAGGRETQYF